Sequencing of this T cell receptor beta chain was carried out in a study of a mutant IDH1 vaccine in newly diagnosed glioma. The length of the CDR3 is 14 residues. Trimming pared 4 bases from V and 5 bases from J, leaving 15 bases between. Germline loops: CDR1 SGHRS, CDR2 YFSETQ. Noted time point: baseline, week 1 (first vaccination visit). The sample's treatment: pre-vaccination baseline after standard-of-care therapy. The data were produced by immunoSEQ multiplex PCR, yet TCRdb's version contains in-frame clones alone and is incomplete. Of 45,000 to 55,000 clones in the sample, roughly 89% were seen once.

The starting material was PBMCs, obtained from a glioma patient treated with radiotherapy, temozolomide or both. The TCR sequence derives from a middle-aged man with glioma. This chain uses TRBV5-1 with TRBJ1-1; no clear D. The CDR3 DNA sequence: TGCGCCAGCAGCACCGGACGGATATTTACTGAAGCTTTCTTT. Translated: CASSTGRIFTEAFF.